Sequencing of this TCR beta chain was carried out in a study of response to subunit inactivated influenza vaccine. Broader study findings: The study's authors posited that every seasonal influenza vaccination enlists few new T cells.

This clonotype showed up just a few times. Its antigen is as yet unknown. One entry per CDR3 protein, called by TCRdb with MiXCR from the RT-PCR reads. The sample consists of roughly 550,000 distinct CDR3 sequences, approximately 22% of them appearing once. CDR1 and CDR2 (germline): SGDLS, YYNGEE. V was pared by 0 bases and J by 8 bases, with 10 bases of the junction left unmatched. This CDR3 spans 17 amino acids. The sample was also reused in another study, on T cells expressing NK-cell markers. That paper adds: UMIs were included in TCR beta cDNA generated by 5'RACE template switching. Only alpha-beta TCR T cells were sorted in several experiments, using an anti-gamma-delta TCR antibody. Uncertainty persisted over the HCMV specificity of expanded NKG2C+ T cell clones.

This specimen was CD4+ T cells sorted from PBMCs, taken 11 to 12 days after vaccination. V gene TRBV9 combines with J gene TRBJ2-3; TRBD2 aligns across 12 bases. The receptor comes from a man aged 50-60 years who received an inactivated influenza vaccine. CDR3 amino acids: CASSVGRLAGAVGTQYF. CDR3 sequence (DNA): TGTGCCAGCAGCGTAGGCCGACTAGCGGGGGCAGTTGGTACGCAGTATTTT. Filled out from reference TRBV9 and TRBJ2-3, the complete variable domain reads DSGVTQTPKHLITATGQRVTLRCSPRSGDLSVYWYQQSLDQGLQFLIQYYNGEERAKGNILERFSAQQFPDLHSELNLSSLELGDSALYFCASSVGRLAGAVGTQYFGPGTRLTVL.